The 32 T cell receptor beta chains listed next were all sequenced from one sample in a study of control samples from healthy donors and cancer patients. The method was immunoSEQ multiplex PCR; TCRdb's version includes in-frame clones alone and lacks a portion of them. The sample holds about 120,000 clones; 93% are singletons and the top ten take about 2.5%. Sample: blood. These receptors were obtained from a man younger than 40 in good health.

With respect to this clone: A much bigger clone sits one base away, suggesting this may be a read error. In DNA, the CDR3 is TGTGCCAGCAGCTTAATGACTGAAGCTTTCTTT. Translating it yields CASSLMTEAFF. The J gene is TRBJ1-1, the V gene TRBV11-1; D is undetermined. V gave up 2 bases and J gave up 5 bases, with 3 bases separating them. The CDR3 runs to 11 residues. The germline V gene has CDR1 SGHAT and CDR2 FQDESV (reference sequence).

The chain has TRBV5-1 and TRBJ2-7; TRBD2 matches at 7 bases. Germline values: CDR1 SGHRS, CDR2 YFSETQ. CDR3 length: 16 residues. V dropped 4 bases and J dropped 3; count of bases not matched to a gene: 13. CDR3 bases: TGCGCCAGCAGCCGAGGCCCCCGGGGCGGGGGCTACGAGCAGTACTTC. It yields the protein CASSRGPRGGGYEQYF. Full variable domain (remainder filled in from reference TRBV5-1 and TRBJ2-7): KAGVTQTPRYLIKTRGQQVTLSCSPISGHRSVSWYQQTPGQGLQFLFEYFSETQRNKGNFPGRFSGRQFSNSRSEMNVSTLELGDSALYLCASSRGPRGGGYEQYFGPGTRLTVT.

Comments on this clone: This is likely a read error, given that the CDR3 carries no conserved phenylalanine or tryptophan at its end. It is unclear where the CDR3 begins or ends on the DNA, so no DNA is shown, and the CDR3 is as TCRdb lists it. This chain joins TRBV3-1 (or the pseudogene TRBV3-2) and TRBJ1-5. A total of 9 residues make up the CDR3, ends included. Germline loops: CDR1 LGHDT, CDR2 YNNKEL (reference sequence). CDR3 protein: CASSPPTLM.

CDR3 in amino acids: CASSNQLGGDTQYF. The DNA for the CDR3 is TGTGCCAGTAGCAATCAATTGGGAGGGGATACGCAGTATTTT. The chain links TRBV19 to TRBJ2-3, with 7 bases identical to TRBD2. CDR3 length equals 14 residues. Germline CDR1 LNHDA, CDR2 SQIVND (reference sequence). The V and J ends lost 6 bases and 6 bases, in that order; junction bases with no gene match: 9.

V gene TRBV7-9 combines with J gene TRBJ2-5; 9 bases are shared with TRBD2. Germline assignment: CDR1 SEHNR and CDR2 FQNEAQ (reference sequence). Germline trimming cut 0 bases from V and 5 bases from J; bases unmatched to any gene: 13. The CDR3 is 18 amino acids. The CDR3 sequence is CASSLAGLGLAGHETQYF. CDR3 DNA: TGTGCCAGCAGCTTAGCGGGGCTCGGGCTAGCGGGGCACGAGACCCAGTACTTC.

The genes are TRBV7-9 and TRBJ2-4, with TRBD1 matching over 8 bases. CDR1 and CDR2 (germline): SEHNR, FQNEAQ (reference sequence). V trimming: 4 bases; J trimming: 8 bases; junction bases outside the gene matches: 7. The CDR3 loop spans 14 amino acids. This chain's CDR3 is CASSSWTGWYIQYF. CDR3 nucleotide sequence: TGTGCCAGCAGCTCCTGGACAGGGTGGTACATTCAGTACTTC. Drawing the rest from reference TRBV7-9 and TRBJ2-4, the complete variable domain is DTGVSQNPRHKITKRGQNVTFRCDPISEHNRLYWYRQTLGQGPEFLTYFQNEAQLEKSRLLSDRFSAERPKGSFSTLEIQRTEQGDSAMYLCASSSWTGWYIQYFGAGTRLSVL.

J is TRBJ2-1 and V is TRBV11-3, with TRBD2 identical over 7 bases. Trimming removed 5 bases from V and 4 bases from J; junction bases left unmatched: 5. From germline, CDR1 is SGHNT and CDR2 YENEEA. CDR3 length equals 14 residues. CDR3 in amino acids: CASSGGDPYNEQFF. CDR3 DNA sequence: TGTGCCAGCAGCGGGGGGGATCCTTACAATGAGCAGTTCTTC. The variable domain in full, with the rest retrieved from reference TRBV11-3 and TRBJ2-1, is EAGVVQSPRYKIIEKKQPVAFWCNPISGHNTLYWYLQNLGQGPELLIRYENEEAVDDSQLPKDRFSAERLKGVDSTLKIQPAELGDSAVYLCASSGGDPYNEQFFGPGTRLTVL.

The rearrangement uses TRBV11-3 and TRBJ2-3; the D gene is possibly TRBD2 (5 bases). Between the trimmed V and J ends, which lost 8 bases and 3 bases, there was a span of 18 bases. Germline-derived CDR1 and CDR2 are SGHNT and YENEEA. The CDR3 consists of 15 residues. In DNA form, the CDR3 reads TGTGCCAGCTCTATCGCCCGGACTGGAACAGATACGCAGTATTTT. Encoded protein: CASSIARTGTDTQYF.

The chain is built from TRBV7-9 and TRBJ2-7, with D perhaps TRBD1 (6 bases). This CDR3 is 14 amino acids long. Germline CDR1 is SEHNR and CDR2 is FQNEAQ (reference sequence). V lost 4 bases and J 7 bases, leaving 17 bases between the germline ends. The CDR3 bases are TGTGCCAGCAGCTCCGGGACAACCGGCTGGGAGCAGTACTTC. As protein: CASSSGTTGWEQYF.

The table lists this clone with a count of one. The chain combines TRBV7-2 with TRBJ2-1; TRBD1 aligns across 8 bases. The germline V gene encodes CDR1 SGHTA and CDR2 FQGNSA. With 3 bases clipped from V and 8 bases from J, the junction kept 3 bases outside the gene matches. The CDR3 is 13 residues long. The CDR3 sequence: CASSFDRGYEQFF. CDR3 bases: TGTGCCAGCAGCTTCGACAGGGGATATGAGCAGTTCTTC.

The sample holds one count of this clone. This chain connects TRBV6-6 to TRBJ2-1; 9 nucleotides agree with TRBD1. CDR1 and CDR2 from the germline V gene are MNHNY and SVGAGI (reference sequence). J gave up 5 bases and V 5 bases, and 4 bases lay outside the gene matches. The CDR3 sequence is 14 residues long. The CDR3 region has the DNA TGTGCCAGCAGTAAACAGGGGGCGGACAATGAGCAGTTCTTC. Translating gives CASSKQGADNEQFF.

The chain is built from TRBV5-1 and TRBJ2-3; maybe TRBD2 (6 bases). Trimming cost V 4 bases and J 6 bases, with 18 bases left between them. The CDR3 contains 15 residues. Germline V gene lookup returns CDR1 SGHRS and CDR2 YFSETQ. In nucleotides, the CDR3 is TGCGCCAGCAGCCCAGTGATCGGTGGGAGGGATACGCAGTATTTT. It translates to CASSPVIGGRDTQYF. The whole variable domain, filled in from reference TRBV5-1 and TRBJ2-3, reads KAGVTQTPRYLIKTRGQQVTLSCSPISGHRSVSWYQQTPGQGLQFLFEYFSETQRNKGNFPGRFSGRQFSNSRSEMNVSTLELGDSALYLCASSPVIGGRDTQYFGPGTRLTVL.

This clone was found once. The chain links TRBV30 to TRBJ1-5; D is uncertain. V lost 1 base to trimming and J lost 4 bases, with 8 bases between them. Germline CDR1 GTSNPN, CDR2 SVGIG (reference sequence). The CDR3 is made up of 13 amino acids. CDR3 amino acids: CAWSAFTNQPQHF. The CDR3 DNA reads as TGTGCCTGGAGTGCCTTTACTAATCAGCCCCAGCATTTT. Combining the CDR3 with reference TRBV30 and TRBJ1-5 gives the whole variable domain SQTIHQWPATLVQPVGSPLSLECTVEGTSNPNLYWYRQAAGRGLQLLFYSVGIGQISSEVPQNLSASRPQDRQFILSSKKLLLSDSGFYLCAWSAFTNQPQHFGDGTRLSIL.

The chain combines TRBV28 with TRBJ1-2; D not certain. Trimming removed 6 bases at V and 7 bases at J, with 15 bases between. The CDR3 runs to 13 residues. CDR1 and CDR2 (germline): MDHEN, SYDVKM. The CDR3 reads CASRLPGRVGYTF. CDR3 sequence (DNA): TGTGCCAGCAGGCTCCCGGGTAGAGTTGGCTACACCTTC.

This clone was counted once. This chain links TRBV4-2 with TRBJ1-1; D call uncertain. The V end lost 0 bases, the J end lost 0 bases, and 5 bases lay between the germline ends. From germline, CDR1 is LGHNA and CDR2 YNFKEQ. The CDR3 sequence is 14 residues long. The DNA for the CDR3 is TGTGCCAGCAGCCAAGACACGATGAACACTGAAGCTTTCTTT. This codes for CASSQDTMNTEAFF.

The chain recombines TRBV5-6 with TRBJ2-3, with a weak D call TRBD2 (6 bases). CDR3 length equals 15 residues. The germline CDR1 and CDR2 sequences are SGHDT and YYEEEE. V was trimmed by 2 bases and J by 3 bases, leaving 13 bases between them. CDR3 amino acids: CASSFAGSGTDTQYF. The CDR3 region has the DNA TGTGCCAGCAGCTTCGCGGGTAGCGGTACAGATACGCAGTATTTT.

This clone has a single count. This chain joins TRBV6-5 and TRBJ1-1; tentatively, D is TRBD1 (6 bases). The CDR3 consists of 14 residues. From germline, CDR1 is MNHEY and CDR2 SVGAGI. The V gene lost 5 bases and the J gene lost 0 bases, with 10 bases spanning the gap. CDR3 sequence: CASSQRTVNTEAFF. CDR3 DNA sequence: TGTGCCAGCAGTCAAAGGACAGTGAACACTGAAGCTTTCTTT.

The chain joins TRBV18 to TRBJ2-6; D may be TRBD2 (6 bases). The CDR3 length is 20 residues. V was cut by 0 bases and J by 0 bases, with 18 bases left in between. The germline gives CDR1 KGHSH, CDR2 LQKENI. The CDR3 DNA reads as TGTGCCAGCTCACCACCGACGGGGGAACGGGGTCGCTCTGGGGCCAACGTCCTGACTTTC. It codes for CASSPPTGERGRSGANVLTF.

The chain joins TRBV19 to TRBJ1-5; D not resolved. CDR3 size: 16 residues. Germline CDR1 is LNHDA and CDR2 is SQIVND (reference sequence). V was shortened by 5 bases and J by 0 bases, with 14 bases between the two germline ends. CDR3 sequence (DNA): TGTGCCAGTAGTCCAACGGAAATTTATAGCAATCAGCCCCAGCATTTT. Protein product: CASSPTEIYSNQPQHF.

This clone was recorded once. The rearrangement links TRBV28 to TRBJ1-5; tentatively, D is TRBD1 (5 bases). With 4 bases removed from V and 3 bases from J, the gap between germline ends came to 10 bases. This CDR3 has 14 amino acids. Germline lookup yields CDR1 MDHEN and CDR2 SYDVKM. The CDR3 DNA sequence: TGTGCCAGCAGTTCCCTTGGGGCCAATCAGCCCCAGCATTTT. This gives the protein CASSSLGANQPQHF.

The gene calls are TRBV5-1 and TRBJ2-5, with D tentatively TRBD2 (6 bases). V lost 0 bases and J lost 6, with 12 bases in between. Germline loops: CDR1 SGHRS, CDR2 YFSETQ. The CDR3 spans 14 residues. CDR3: CASSLGLGIQTQYF. DNA of the CDR3: TGCGCCAGCAGCTTGGGACTAGGTATTCAGACCCAGTACTTC.

The CDR3 DNA is TGTGCCAGCAGGAAGACAGGGGGATACGGCTACACCTTC. It yields the protein CASRKTGGYGYTF. The rearrangement joins TRBV27 to TRBJ1-2; 9 nucleotides align to TRBD1. Germline loops: CDR1 MNHEY, CDR2 SMNVEV (reference sequence). CDR3 size: 13 residues. J lost 8 bases, V lost 6 bases, and 7 bases had no gene match.

This clone showed up just a few times. The J gene is TRBJ1-4, the V gene TRBV6-5, with D possibly being TRBD1 (5 bases). CDR1 is MNHEY and CDR2 is SVGAGI in the germline V gene. Trimming stripped 5 bases from V and 8 bases from J, with 12 bases between. The CDR3 length is 13 residues. The DNA for the CDR3 is TGTGCCAGCAGTCGTGGGGGAAGGGAAAAACTGTTTTTT. This sequence encodes CASSRGGREKLFF.

This chain uses TRBV5-6 with TRBJ2-7, with D uncertain. The V gene lost 3 bases and the J gene lost 5 bases, with 3 bases spanning the gap. The germline V gene encodes CDR1 SGHDT and CDR2 YYEEEE. CDR3 size: 10 residues. The CDR3 is CASSYHEQYV. DNA for the CDR3: TGTGCCAGCAGCTACCACGAGCAGTACGTC.

This chain connects TRBV11-2 to TRBJ2-4; 9 positions match TRBD1. Germline V gene data show CDR1 as SGHAT and CDR2 as FQNNGV. CDR3 length: 18 residues. V lost 5 bases and J lost 0; bases outside the gene matches: 11. The CDR3 DNA follows: TGTGCCAGCAGCCCAAAAACGACAGGGGGTTTAGCCAAAAACATTCAGTACTTC. Its translation: CASSPKTTGGLAKNIQYF.

This chain links TRBV24-1 with TRBJ2-1; 9 bases map to TRBD2. CDR1 is KGHDR and CDR2 is SFDVKD in the germline V gene. This CDR3 has 15 residues. Trimming at V came to 3 bases and at J to 7 bases, leaving 6 bases not matched to a gene. The CDR3 here is CATSDPAGGRNEQFF. CDR3 bases: TGTGCCACCAGTGATCCCGCGGGGGGGCGGAATGAGCAGTTCTTC.

The chain couples TRBV5-1 to TRBJ1-4; D is undetermined. V gave up 3 bases and J gave up 3 bases, with 12 bases separating them. From germline, CDR1 is SGHRS and CDR2 YFSETQ. This CDR3 region has 15 residues. CDR3 bases: TGCGCCAGCAGCTCCGATGGCCTATCTAATGAAAAACTGTTTTTT. Its translation is CASSSDGLSNEKLFF.

This chain links TRBV5-8 with TRBJ1-5; no firm D call. The CDR3 runs 15 residues. Deletions cut 0 bases from V and 3 bases from J, with 10 bases between. Germline CDR1 is SGHTS and CDR2 is YDEGEE. This CDR3 is CASSLEGLNNQPQHF. The CDR3 nucleotides are TGTGCCAGCAGCTTGGAAGGGTTAAACAATCAGCCCCAGCATTTT.

V is TRBV15 and J is TRBJ1-1; the match to TRBD1 covers 7 bases. V dropped 4 bases and J dropped 6; count of bases not matched to a gene: 11. The germline gives CDR1 LNHNV, CDR2 YYDKDF (reference sequence). CDR3 size: 15 residues. CDR3 sequence reads: CATSIQGIWYAEAFF. CDR3 in DNA: TGTGCCACCAGCATACAGGGGATTTGGTACGCTGAAGCTTTCTTT.

The chain has TRBV5-1 and TRBJ2-3; D remains unclear. Trimming pared 1 base from V and 8 bases from J, leaving 5 bases between. Germline CDR1 reads SGHRS; CDR2 reads YFSETQ. This CDR3 region has 11 residues. As DNA, the CDR3 is TGCGCCAGCAGCTTGCAGAGTACGCAGTATTTT. Translating it yields CASSLQSTQYF.

The gene calls are TRBV7-8 and TRBJ1-1, with D maybe TRBD1 (5 bases). The V gene's germline CDR1 is SGHVS and CDR2 FQNEAQ. Trimming left V 1 base short and J 3 bases short, with 12 bases between. The CDR3 has 15 residues. The chain's CDR3 is CASSLVGWGDTEAFF. DNA for the CDR3: TGTGCCAGCAGCTTAGTGGGCTGGGGGGACACTGAAGCTTTCTTT.

V usage is TRBV28 and J usage is TRBJ2-7; D unclear. The CDR3 loop spans 12 amino acids. Between the trimmed V and J ends, which lost 6 bases and 3 bases, there was a span of 9 bases. Germline V gene sequence: CDR1 MDHEN, CDR2 SYDVKM. DNA of the CDR3: TGTGCCAGCAGCCCCTCGTACTACGAGCAGTACTTC. Its protein product is CASSPSYYEQYF.